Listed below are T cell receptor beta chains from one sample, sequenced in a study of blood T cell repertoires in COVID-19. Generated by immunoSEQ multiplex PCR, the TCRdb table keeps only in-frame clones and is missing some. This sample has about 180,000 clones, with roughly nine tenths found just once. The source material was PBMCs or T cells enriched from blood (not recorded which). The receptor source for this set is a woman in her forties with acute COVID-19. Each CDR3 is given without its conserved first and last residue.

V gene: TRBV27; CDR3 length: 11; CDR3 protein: ASGFRGGNTIY
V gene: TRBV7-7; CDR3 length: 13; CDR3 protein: ASSSRGGTTYGYT
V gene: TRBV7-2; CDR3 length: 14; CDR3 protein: ASSLYGGGLQETQY
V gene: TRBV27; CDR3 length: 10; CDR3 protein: ASSSTTGTNT
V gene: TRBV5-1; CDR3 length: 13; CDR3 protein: ASSLDQGSTGELF
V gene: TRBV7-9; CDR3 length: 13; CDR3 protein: ASSYFEGGRNEQY
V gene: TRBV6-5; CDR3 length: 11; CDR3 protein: ASSRGSNYGYT
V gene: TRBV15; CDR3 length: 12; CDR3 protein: ANKSGQVLDEQY
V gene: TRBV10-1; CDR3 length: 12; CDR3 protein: ASSEVVPPGELF
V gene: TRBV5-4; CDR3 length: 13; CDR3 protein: ASSGRDRRSSPLH
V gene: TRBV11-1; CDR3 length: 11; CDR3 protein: ASSWGGPYEQY
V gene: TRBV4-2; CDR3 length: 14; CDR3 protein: ASSQDRAGGGGELF
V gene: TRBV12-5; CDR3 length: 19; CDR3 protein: ASGFRRGGTRELAGDNEQF
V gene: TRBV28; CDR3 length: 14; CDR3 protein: ASSLIQGGSYNEQF
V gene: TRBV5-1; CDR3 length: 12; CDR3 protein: ASSLATGYYGYT
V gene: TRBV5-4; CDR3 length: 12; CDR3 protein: ASSLREISYEQY
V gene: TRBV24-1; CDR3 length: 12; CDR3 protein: ATSGYRANNEQF
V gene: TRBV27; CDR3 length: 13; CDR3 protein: ASSLVAGVLGEQY
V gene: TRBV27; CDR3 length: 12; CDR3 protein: ASSVGTGVTEAF
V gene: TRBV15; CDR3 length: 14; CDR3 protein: ATSRDRTDSNQPQH
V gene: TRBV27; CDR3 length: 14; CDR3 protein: ASSRQGVGGTGELF
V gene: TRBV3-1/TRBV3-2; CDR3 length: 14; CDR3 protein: ASSPVGGAGNSPLH
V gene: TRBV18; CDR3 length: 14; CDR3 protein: ASSGSRGLSSYEQY
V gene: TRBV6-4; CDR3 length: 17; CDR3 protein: ASTDFFKGRGQGYYEQY
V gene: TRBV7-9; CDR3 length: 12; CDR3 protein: ASSFSGGSYEQY
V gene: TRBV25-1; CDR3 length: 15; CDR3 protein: ASSEYPSGILSDTQY
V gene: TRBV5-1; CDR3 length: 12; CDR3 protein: ASSFRVAAGELF
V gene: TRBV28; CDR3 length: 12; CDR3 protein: ASSLMGTKNIQY
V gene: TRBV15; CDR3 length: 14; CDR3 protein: ATSRDEFRGGEKLF
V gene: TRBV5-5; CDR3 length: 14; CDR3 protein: ASSLSLAGTTDTQY
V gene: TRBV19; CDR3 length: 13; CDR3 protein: ASSSSGTGRYGYT
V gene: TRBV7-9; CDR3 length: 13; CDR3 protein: ASSQTTSGEDTQY
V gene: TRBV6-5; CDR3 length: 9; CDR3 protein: ASRSGTEAF
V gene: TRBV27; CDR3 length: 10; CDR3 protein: ASSFGGDTQY
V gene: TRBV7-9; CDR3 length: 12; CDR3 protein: ASSPSGGAYEQF
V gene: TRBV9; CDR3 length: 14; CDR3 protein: ASSAGIGGGDTEAF
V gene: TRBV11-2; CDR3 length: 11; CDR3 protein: ASSSSGWETQY
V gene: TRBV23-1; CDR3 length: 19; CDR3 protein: ASSQSNARKKGRPNTGELF
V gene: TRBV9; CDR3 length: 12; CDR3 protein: ASSVAPGSGELF
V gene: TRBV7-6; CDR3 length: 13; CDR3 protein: ASSRWTEVTDTQY
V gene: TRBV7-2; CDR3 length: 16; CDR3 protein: ASSLAFGQGAFRETQY
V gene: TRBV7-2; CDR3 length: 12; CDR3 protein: ASSLTTGGYGYT
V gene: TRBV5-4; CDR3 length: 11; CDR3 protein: ASSLVGGSEQF
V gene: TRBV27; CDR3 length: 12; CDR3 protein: ASSSTGGRSPLH
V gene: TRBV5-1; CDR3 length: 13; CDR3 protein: ASSSGPGSNQPQH
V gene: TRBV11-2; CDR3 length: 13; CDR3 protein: ASSLDSLGANVLT
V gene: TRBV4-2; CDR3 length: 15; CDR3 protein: ASSPGAGAATNEKLF